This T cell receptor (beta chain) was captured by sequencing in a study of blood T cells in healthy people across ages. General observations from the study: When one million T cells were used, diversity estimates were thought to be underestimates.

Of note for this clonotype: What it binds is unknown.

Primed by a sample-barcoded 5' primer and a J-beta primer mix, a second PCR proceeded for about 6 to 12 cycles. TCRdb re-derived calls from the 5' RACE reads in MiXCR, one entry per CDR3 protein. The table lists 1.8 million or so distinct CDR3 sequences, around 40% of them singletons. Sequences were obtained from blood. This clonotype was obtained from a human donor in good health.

CDR3 amino acids: CASSGDRVVRNEKLFF. The CDR3 coding sequence is TGTGCCAGCAGTGGGGACAGGGTGGTACGGAATGAAAAACTGTTTTTT. V is TRBV2 and J is TRBJ1-4; 9 bases agree with TRBD1. This CDR3 region has 16 residues. Germline V gives CDR1 SNHLY, CDR2 FYNNEI. V was clipped by 4 bases and J by 5 bases; unmatched bases: 8.